Listed here are 5 T cell receptor beta chains from one sample, sequenced in a study of neoadjuvant anti-PD-1 for oral cavity cancer. Assay used: immunoSEQ multiplex PCR; TCRdb lists only in-frame clones, some missing. The sample holds 15,000 to 20,000 clones; approximately 70% are singletons and the top ten take approximately 2.9%. The material was PBMCs, obtained before nivolumab (anti-PD-1) treatment. The source of these receptors is a person aged 40 to 85 with oral cavity squamous cell carcinoma.

The chain has TRBV9 and TRBJ2-3; D may be TRBD1 (5 bases). Trimming took 2 bases from V and 4 from J, leaving 14 bases between them. The CDR3 is 15 amino acids. Germline V gene data show CDR1 as SGDLS and CDR2 as YYNGEE. Here the CDR3 DNA reads TGTGCCAGCAGCGTTGGGGCCATTGAGGCAGATACGCAGTATTTT. Its protein product is CASSVGAIEADTQYF.

This clone was picked up a small number of times. The rearrangement links TRBV19 to TRBJ1-2; 7 nucleotides align to TRBD1. The CDR3 length is 13 residues. Per germline, CDR1 LNHDA and CDR2 SQIVND (reference sequence). Losses at the gene ends were 7 bases for V and 6 bases for J; bases not matched to a gene: 8. Written as DNA, the CDR3 is TGTGCCAGTACTCTGGACAGGTTTAATGGCTACACCTTC. It translates to CASTLDRFNGYTF.

The rearrangement joins TRBV30 to TRBJ1-1; D uncertain. Trimming took off 7 bases at V and 1 base at J, with 7 bases between the two ends. CDR1 is GTSNPN and CDR2 is SVGIG in the germline V gene (reference sequence). This CDR3 is 11 amino acids long. The CDR3 region is CASPGNTEAFF. The CDR3 bases are TGTGCCTCCCCGGGGAACACTGAAGCTTTCTTT.

The chain employs TRBV5-6 and TRBJ2-5, with D maybe TRBD1 (5 bases). The germline CDR1 and CDR2 sequences are SGHDT and YYEEEE. Trimming stripped 0 bases from V and 3 bases from J, with 6 bases between. The CDR3 is 13 residues long. CDR3 region: CASSLGQKETQYF. CDR3 nucleotide sequence: TGTGCCAGCAGCTTGGGACAGAAAGAGACCCAGTACTTC. Variable domain in full (rest from reference TRBV5-6 and TRBJ2-5): DAGVTQSPTHLIKTRGQQVTLRCSPKSGHDTVSWYQQALGQGPQFIFQYYEEEERQRGNFPDRFSGHQFPNYSSELNVNALLLGDSALYLCASSLGQKETQYFGPGTRLLVL.

This clone was found once. Written as DNA, the CDR3 is TGCGCCAGCAGCCAAGATATTAGCGGAGTCTCCTACGAGCAGTACTTC. Encoded protein: CASSQDISGVSYEQYF. J is TRBJ2-7 and V is TRBV4-1, with a weak D call TRBD2 (6 bases). Between the trimmed V and J ends, which lost 0 bases and 0 bases, there was a span of 12 bases. The CDR3 contains 16 residues. Germline CDR1 and CDR2: MGHRA and YSYEKL.